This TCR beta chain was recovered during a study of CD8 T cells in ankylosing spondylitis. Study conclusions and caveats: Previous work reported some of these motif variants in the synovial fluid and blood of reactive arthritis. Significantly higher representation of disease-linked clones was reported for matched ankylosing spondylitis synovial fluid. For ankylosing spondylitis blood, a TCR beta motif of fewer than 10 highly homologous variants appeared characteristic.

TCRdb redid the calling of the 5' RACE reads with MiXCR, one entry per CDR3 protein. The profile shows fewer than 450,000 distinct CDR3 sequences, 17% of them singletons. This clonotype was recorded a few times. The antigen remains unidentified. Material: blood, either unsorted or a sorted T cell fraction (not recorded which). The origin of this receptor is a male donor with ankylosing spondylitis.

CDR3 sequence reads: CASSLGAQYF. The CDR3 DNA is TGTGCCAGCAGTTTGGGGGCCCAGTACTTC. The gene calls are TRBV25-1 and TRBJ2-5; perhaps D is TRBD1 or TRBD2 (5 bases each). Per germline, CDR1 MGHDK and CDR2 SYGVNS. V gave up 5 bases and J gave up 9 bases, with 7 bases separating them. This CDR3 has 10 residues.